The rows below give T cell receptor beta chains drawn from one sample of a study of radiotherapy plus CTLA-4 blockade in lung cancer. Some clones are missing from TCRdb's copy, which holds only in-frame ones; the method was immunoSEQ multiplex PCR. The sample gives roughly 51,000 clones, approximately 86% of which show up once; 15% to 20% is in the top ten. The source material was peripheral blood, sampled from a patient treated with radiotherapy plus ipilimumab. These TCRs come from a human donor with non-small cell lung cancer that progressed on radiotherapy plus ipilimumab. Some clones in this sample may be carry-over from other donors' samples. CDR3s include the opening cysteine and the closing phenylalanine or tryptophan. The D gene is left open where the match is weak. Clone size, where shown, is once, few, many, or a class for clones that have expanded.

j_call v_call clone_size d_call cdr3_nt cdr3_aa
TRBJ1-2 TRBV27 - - TGTGCCAGCAGTGTCATCGGGGGGGTCAGCGGCTACACCTTC CASSVIGGVSGYTF
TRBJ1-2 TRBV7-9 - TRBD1 TGTGCCAGCAGCTTAGGGACAGGGGCCCTAGGCTACACCTTC CASSLGTGALGYTF
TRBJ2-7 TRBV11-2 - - TGTGCCAGCAGCTTAGATGGTCCCCTAAGCTACGAGCAGTACTTC CASSLDGPLSYEQYF
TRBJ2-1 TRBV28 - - TGTGCCAGCAGTTTTTCCCCGACTCTTTACAATGAGCAGTTCTTC CASSFSPTLYNEQFF
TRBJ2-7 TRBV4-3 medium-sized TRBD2 TGCGCCAGCAGCCAGACGACTAGCGGTTATTACGAGCAGTACTTC CASSQTTSGYYEQYF
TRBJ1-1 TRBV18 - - TGTGCCAGCTCACCACAGGGGGGGACTGAAGCTTTCTTT CASSPQGGTEAFF
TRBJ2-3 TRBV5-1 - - TGCGCCAGCACCCCGGAGGTGGCGGGATCGACAGATACGCAGTATTTT CASTPEVAGSTDTQYF
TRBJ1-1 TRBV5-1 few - TGCGCCAGCAGCTTTCCGGGGATGAACACTGAAGCTTTCTTT CASSFPGMNTEAFF
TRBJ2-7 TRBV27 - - TGTGCCAGCAGTTTATCGCTCCAACATGTGACCTACGAGCAGTACTTC CASSLSLQHVTYEQYF
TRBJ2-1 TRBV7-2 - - TGTGCCAGCAGCTTATCTCAGGGGCATGAGCAGTTCTTC CASSLSQGHEQFF
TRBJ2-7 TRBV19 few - TGTGCCAGTAGTATCACAGGGAGCTCCTACGAGCAGTACTTC CASSITGSSYEQYF
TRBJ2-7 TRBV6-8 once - TGTGCCAGCACCCCAGGCTGCTACGAGCAGTACTTC CASTPGCYEQYF
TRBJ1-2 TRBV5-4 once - TGTGCCAGCAGCTTGAACAATAACTATGGCTACACCTTC CASSLNNNYGYTF
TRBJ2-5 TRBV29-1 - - TGCAGCGTTGATCCAGCGGGTCGAGAGACCCAGTACTTC CSVDPAGRETQYF
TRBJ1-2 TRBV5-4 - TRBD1 TGTGCCAGCAGCCGCGACAGGGAGTATGGCTACACCTTC CASSRDREYGYTF
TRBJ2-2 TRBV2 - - TGTGCCAGCAGTGAAGCAGGGCAGGGGGGGGAGCTGTTTTTT CASSEAGQGGELFF
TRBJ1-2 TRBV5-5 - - TGTGCCAGCAGCTTGGGGGCAGCAGCTAACTATGGCTACACCTTC CASSLGAAANYGYTF
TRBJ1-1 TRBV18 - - TGTGCCAGCTCACGGTCTAAGAACACTGAAGCTTTCTTT CASSRSKNTEAFF
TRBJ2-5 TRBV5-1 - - TGCGCCAGCAGCTTGGTCGGGACACAAGAGACCCAGTACTTC CASSLVGTQETQYF
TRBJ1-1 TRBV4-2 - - TGTGCCAGCAGCCAAGAGGACAGATCGTCTGAAGCTTTCTTT CASSQEDRSSEAFF
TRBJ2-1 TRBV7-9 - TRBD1 TGTGCCAGCAGCTTACCGGGACAGGCCAACAATGAGCAGTTCTTC CASSLPGQANNEQFF
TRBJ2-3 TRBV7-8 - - TGTGCCAGCAGCTTAGGCGTTTACGGAGCTGCAGATACGCAGTATTTT CASSLGVYGAADTQYF
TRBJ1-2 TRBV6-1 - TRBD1 TGTGCCAGCAGTGTGACAGGGGTTTTGGAAGGCTACACCTTC CASSVTGVLEGYTF
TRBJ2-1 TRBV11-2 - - TGTGCCAGCAGCTTAGAGGGGTGGCGGGTCAATGAGCAGTTCTTC CASSLEGWRVNEQFF
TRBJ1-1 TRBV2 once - TGTGCCAGCAGCGGGACACTAGACACTGAAGCTTTCTTT CASSGTLDTEAFF
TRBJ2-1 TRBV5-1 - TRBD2 TGCGCCAGCAGTTCTAACGGGGGGTCTTGGGATGAGCAGTTCTTC CASSSNGGSWDEQFF
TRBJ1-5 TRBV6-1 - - TGTGCCAGCAACCCGACGGGGAGCAATCAGCCCCAGCATTTT CASNPTGSNQPQHF
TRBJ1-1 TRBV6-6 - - TGTGCCAGCAGTTACGGGGGCCACACTGAAGCTTTCTTT CASSYGGHTEAFF
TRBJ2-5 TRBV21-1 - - TGTGCCAGCAGCAAAGCTGGGGCCCTGGGGGAGACCCAGTACTTC CASSKAGALGETQYF
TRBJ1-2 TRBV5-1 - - TGCGCCAGCAGCTTCGGGCAGGGGAGCTATGGCTACACCTTC CASSFGQGSYGYTF
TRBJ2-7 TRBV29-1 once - TGCAGCGTCACCGGTCAGTCTGGAGCCTACGAGCAGTACTTC CSVTGQSGAYEQYF
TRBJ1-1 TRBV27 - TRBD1 TGTGCCAGCAGTTTATCCGGGACAGGGGGCACTGAAGCTTTCTTT CASSLSGTGGTEAFF
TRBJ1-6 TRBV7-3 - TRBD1 TGTGCCAGCAGCTCACAGGGGTCGAATTCACCCCTCCACTTT CASSSQGSNSPLHF
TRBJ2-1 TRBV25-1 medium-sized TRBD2 TGTGCCAGCAGTTATAGCGGGAGTGGCAATGAGCAGTTCTTC CASSYSGSGNEQFF
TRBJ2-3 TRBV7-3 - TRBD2 TGTGCCAGCAGCCCCCTTAGCGGGGGGGCGGGAGCGCAGTATTTT CASSPLSGGAGAQYF
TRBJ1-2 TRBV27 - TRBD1 TGTGCCAGCAGTTTCGCAACTCGGGACAGGAAAAAGCTACGTGGCTACACCTTC CASSFATRDRKKLRGYTF
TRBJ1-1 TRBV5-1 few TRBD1 TGCGCCAGCAGCCTTGGCCCGGGGACAGGGGGTGTAGCTTTCTTT CASSLGPGTGGVAFF
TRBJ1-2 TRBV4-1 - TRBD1 TGCGCCAGCAGCAAAAGACAGGGAGCTAACTATGGCTACACCTTC CASSKRQGANYGYTF
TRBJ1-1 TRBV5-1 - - TGCGCCAGCAGCTCCGGCGGGTTGTACACTGAAGCTTTCTTT CASSSGGLYTEAFF
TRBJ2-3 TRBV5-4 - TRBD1 TGTGCCAGCAGGACCGGGACAGGACCCTCTAGCACAGATACGCAGTATTTT CASRTGTGPSSTDTQYF
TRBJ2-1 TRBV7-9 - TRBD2 TGTGCCAGCAGCTCGACTAGCGGGCGGGATGAGCAGTTCTTC CASSSTSGRDEQFF
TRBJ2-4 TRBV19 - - TGTGCCAGTAGTATTGAGGTAGGGGCAGGGCGCTTGGGGAACATTCAGTACTTC CASSIEVGAGRLGNIQYF
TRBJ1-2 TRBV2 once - TGTGCCAGCAGTGGCGGGACGTCTAACTATGGCTACACCTTC CASSGGTSNYGYTF
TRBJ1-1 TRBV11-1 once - TGTGCCAGCAGCTTAGATCGTCAGGTGGAAGCTTTCTTT CASSLDRQVEAFF
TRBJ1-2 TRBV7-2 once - TGTGCCAGCAAGATGACAGTCTATGGCTACACCTTC CASKMTVYGYTF
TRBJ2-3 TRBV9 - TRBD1 TGTGCCAGCCACGACCGGGACAGTAGCACAGATACGCAGTATTTT CASHDRDSSTDTQYF
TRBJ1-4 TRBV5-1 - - TGCGCCAGCAGCTTGGGGGGCCTGGCTAATGAAAAACTGTTTTTT CASSLGGLANEKLFF
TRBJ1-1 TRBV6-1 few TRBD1 TGTGCCACCCTGACAGGGATGAACACTGAAGCTTTCTTT CATLTGMNTEAFF
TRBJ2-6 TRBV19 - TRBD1 TGTGCCAGTAGTACGGGACAGGGTCTTTCTGGGGCCAACGTCCTGACTTTC CASSTGQGLSGANVLTF
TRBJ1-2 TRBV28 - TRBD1 TGTGCCAGCAGTTACTTACCGGGACAGGGATATACGGGCTACACCTTC CASSYLPGQGYTGYTF
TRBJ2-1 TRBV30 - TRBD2 TGTGCCTTATTAGCGGGGGGTTACAATGAGCAGTTCTTC CALLAGGYNEQFF
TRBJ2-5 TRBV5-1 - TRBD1 TGCGCCAGCAGCTTTGACCCACAGGGGCAAGAGACCCAGTACTTC CASSFDPQGQETQYF
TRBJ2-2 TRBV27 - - TGTGCCACCAACCCCGGGACACTAAACACCGGGGAGCTGTTTTTT CATNPGTLNTGELFF
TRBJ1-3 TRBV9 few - TGTGCCAGCAGCGTAGGAGTCCAACCTGGAAACACCATATATTTT CASSVGVQPGNTIYF
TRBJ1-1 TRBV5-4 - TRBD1 TGTGCCAGCAGCCCGGGACAGCAGAACACTGAAGCTTTCTTT CASSPGQQNTEAFF
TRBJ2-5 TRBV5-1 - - TGCGCCAGCAGCTTTTCAGCGGCCGAAGAGACCCAGTACTTC CASSFSAAEETQYF
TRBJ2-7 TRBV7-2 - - TGTGCCAGCAGCACAGGGGGGGTGAGCGAGCAGTACTTC CASSTGGVSEQYF
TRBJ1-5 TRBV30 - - TGTGCCTGGAGCAAACCTGACAGGATCAATCAGCCCCAGCATTTT CAWSKPDRINQPQHF
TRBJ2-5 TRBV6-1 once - TGTGCCAGCAGTGAGACAGACCAAGAGACCCAGTACTTC CASSETDQETQYF
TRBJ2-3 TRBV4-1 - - TGCGCCAGCAGCCATGAAGGGGTGGGCACAGATACGCAGTATTTT CASSHEGVGTDTQYF